This T cell receptor beta chain was observed in a study of CD8 T cells in Susac syndrome. The V end lost 4 bases, the J end lost 6 bases, and 10 bases lay between the germline ends. Germline lookup yields CDR1 SGHAT and CDR2 FQNNGV. The CDR3 consists of 12 residues. Patients with Susac syndrome fulfilled recently defined diagnostic criteria for definite or probable disease. The RNA input was about 0.45 to 1 ug, and it was reverse transcribed with random hexamers. It was immunoSEQ multiplex PCR that amplified TCR beta CDR3 across 54 Vbeta and 13 Jbeta. TCRdb reprocessed the immunoSEQ multiplex PCR reads via MiXCR and lists one record per CDR3 protein. The table shows over 150,000 distinct CDR3 sequences, with 85% to 95% occurring only once.

The J gene is TRBJ2-7, the V gene TRBV11-2; tentatively, D is TRBD2 (6 bases). The clonotype was recovered from a human donor with Susac syndrome. The sample comprised CD4+ T cells from PBMCs. The CDR3 DNA reads as TGTGCCAGCAGCTCTGGAGGGCTCGAGCAGTACTTC. This sequence encodes CASSSGGLEQYF.